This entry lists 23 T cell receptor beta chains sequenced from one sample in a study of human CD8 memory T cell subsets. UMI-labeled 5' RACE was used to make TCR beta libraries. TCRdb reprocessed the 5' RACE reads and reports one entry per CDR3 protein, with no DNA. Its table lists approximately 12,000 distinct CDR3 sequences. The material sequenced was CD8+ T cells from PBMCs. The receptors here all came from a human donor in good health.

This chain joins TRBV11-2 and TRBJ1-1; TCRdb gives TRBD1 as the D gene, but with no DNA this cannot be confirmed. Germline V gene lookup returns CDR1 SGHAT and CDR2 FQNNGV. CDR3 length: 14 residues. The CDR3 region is CASSLGREGTEAFF.

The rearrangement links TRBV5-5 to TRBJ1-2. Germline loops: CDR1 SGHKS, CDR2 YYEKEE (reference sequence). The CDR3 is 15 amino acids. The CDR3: CASSLAGSTNYGYTF.

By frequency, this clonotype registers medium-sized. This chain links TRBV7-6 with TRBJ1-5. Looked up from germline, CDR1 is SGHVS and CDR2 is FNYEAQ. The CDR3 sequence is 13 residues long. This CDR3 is CASSSQGDQPQHF.

This CDR3 reads CSVEDRERGLYEQYF. The chain employs TRBV29-1 and TRBJ2-7; TCRdb outputs TRBD1, but without DNA this stays unchecked. CDR3 length: 15 residues. Germline assignment: CDR1 SQVTM and CDR2 ANQGSEA.

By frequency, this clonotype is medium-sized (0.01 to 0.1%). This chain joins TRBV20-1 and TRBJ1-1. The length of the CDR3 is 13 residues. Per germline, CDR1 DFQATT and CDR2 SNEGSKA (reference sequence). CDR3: CSARSQVITEAFF.

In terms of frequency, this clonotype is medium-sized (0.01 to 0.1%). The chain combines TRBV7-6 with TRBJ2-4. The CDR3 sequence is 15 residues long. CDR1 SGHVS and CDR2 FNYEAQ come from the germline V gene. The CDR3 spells CASSLSDSWWGIQYF.

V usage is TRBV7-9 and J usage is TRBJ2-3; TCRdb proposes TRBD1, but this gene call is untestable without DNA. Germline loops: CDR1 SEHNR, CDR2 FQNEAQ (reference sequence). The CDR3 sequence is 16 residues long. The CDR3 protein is CASSLRGGGDTDTQYF.

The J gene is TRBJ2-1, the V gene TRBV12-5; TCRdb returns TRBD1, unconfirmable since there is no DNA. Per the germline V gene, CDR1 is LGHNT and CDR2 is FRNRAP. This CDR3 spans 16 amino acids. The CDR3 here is CASGFFLDTGNNEQFF.

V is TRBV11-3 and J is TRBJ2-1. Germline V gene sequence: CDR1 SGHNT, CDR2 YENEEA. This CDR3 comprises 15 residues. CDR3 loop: CASSFSVVTYNEQFF.

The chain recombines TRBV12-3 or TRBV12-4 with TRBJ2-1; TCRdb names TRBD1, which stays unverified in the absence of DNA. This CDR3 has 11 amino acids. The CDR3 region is CASTQGVEQFF.

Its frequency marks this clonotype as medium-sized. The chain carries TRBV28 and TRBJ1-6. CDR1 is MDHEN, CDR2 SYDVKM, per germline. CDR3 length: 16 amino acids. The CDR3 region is CASIPAEALYNSPLHF.

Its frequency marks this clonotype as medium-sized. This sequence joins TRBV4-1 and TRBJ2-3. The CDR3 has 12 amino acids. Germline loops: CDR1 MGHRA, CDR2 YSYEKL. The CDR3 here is CASSPNSDTQYF.

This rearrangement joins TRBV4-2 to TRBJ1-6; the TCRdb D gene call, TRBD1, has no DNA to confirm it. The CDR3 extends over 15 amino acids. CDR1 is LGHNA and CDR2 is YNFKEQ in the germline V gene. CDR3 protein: CASSQPWDSNSPLHF.

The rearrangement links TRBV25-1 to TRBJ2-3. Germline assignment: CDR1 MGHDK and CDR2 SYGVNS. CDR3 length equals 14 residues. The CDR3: CASSEYEGTDTQYF.

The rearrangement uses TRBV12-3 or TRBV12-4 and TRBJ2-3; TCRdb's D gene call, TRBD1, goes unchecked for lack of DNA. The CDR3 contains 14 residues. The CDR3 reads CASSWDENPDTQYF.

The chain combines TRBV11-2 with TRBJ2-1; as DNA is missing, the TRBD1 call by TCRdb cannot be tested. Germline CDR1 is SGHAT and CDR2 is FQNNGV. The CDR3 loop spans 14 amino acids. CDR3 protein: CASSSIGGGNEQFF.

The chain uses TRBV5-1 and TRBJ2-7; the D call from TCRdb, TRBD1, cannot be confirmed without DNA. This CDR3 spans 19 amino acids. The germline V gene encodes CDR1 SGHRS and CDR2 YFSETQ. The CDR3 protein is CASSLWGAGTTSTAYEQYF.

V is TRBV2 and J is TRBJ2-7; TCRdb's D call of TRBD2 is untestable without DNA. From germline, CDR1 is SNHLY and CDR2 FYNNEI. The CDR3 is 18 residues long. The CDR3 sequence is CASSDRSGLAGMTYEQYF.

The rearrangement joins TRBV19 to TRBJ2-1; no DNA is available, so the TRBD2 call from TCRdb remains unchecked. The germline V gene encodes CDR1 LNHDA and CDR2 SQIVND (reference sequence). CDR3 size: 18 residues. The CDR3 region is CASSIAPPLAVSYNEQFF.

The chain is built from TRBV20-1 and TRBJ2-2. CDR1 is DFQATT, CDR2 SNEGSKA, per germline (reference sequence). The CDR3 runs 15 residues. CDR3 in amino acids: CSASTAEFNTGELFF.

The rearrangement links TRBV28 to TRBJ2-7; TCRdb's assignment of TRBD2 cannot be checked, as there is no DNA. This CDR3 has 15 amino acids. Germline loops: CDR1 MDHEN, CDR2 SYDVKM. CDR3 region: CASSLRASGGYEQYF.

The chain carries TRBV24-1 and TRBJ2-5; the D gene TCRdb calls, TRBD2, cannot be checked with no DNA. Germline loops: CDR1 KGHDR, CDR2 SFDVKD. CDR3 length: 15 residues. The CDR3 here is CATSAASGGKETQYF.

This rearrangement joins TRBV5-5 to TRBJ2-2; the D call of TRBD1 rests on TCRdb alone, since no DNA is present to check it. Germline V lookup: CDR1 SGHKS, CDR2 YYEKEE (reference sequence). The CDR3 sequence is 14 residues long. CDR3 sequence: CASSSFWGSGELFF.